The clone carrying this T cell receptor beta chain appeared a few times. What it recognizes is unknown. This sample stems from a study of vaccination and CD4 T cells after COVID-19. Cultured CD4+ T-cell DNA underwent Oncomine TCR Beta short-read sequencing. In TCRdb, the PCR reads were re-called with MiXCR into one record per CDR3 protein. Of several thousand distinct CDR3 sequences in the sample, roughly 60% were seen once. Regarding treatment: roughly ten-day PBMC culture with coronavirus spike peptide pools or control peptides (ViraFEST assay). The sequence was obtained from a human donor who had recovered from COVID-19. Sequenced material: CD4+ T cells from blood, cultured in vitro.

CDR3 amino acids: CSASRENGYTF. CDR3 DNA: TGCAGTGCTAGCAGGGAGAATGGCTACACCTTC. V gene TRBV20-1 combines with J gene TRBJ1-2; tentative D call: TRBD1 (5 bases). The CDR3 contains 11 residues. V was pared by 3 bases and J by 6 bases, with 8 bases between. CDR1 is DFQATT, CDR2 SNEGSKA, per germline (reference sequence).